These T cell receptor beta chains were read from a single sample in a study of CD8 T cells in ankylosing spondylitis. TCRdb called the 5' RACE reads again in MiXCR, with one record for every CDR3 protein. The top ten hold around 3% of the sample, which has 100,000 to 150,000 distinct CDR3 sequences, roughly 13% seen once. The source material was blood, either unsorted or a sorted T cell fraction (not recorded which). The origin of the receptors is a female donor with ankylosing spondylitis or in good health (not recorded which). The CDR3 runs from the conserved cysteine through the conserved F or W. Each record gives: V gene, D gene, clone size, J gene, CDR3 DNA, CDR3 protein. A D gene is named only where the DNA matches it firmly. Part of the rows lack a size; the others show once, few, many or a class for expanded clones.

TRBV3-1	-	few	TRBJ1-4	TGTGCCAGCAGCCAAGATTATCCAGGGGCCGCAACTAATGAAAAACTGTTTTTT	CASSQDYPGAATNEKLFF
TRBV16	-	many	TRBJ2-2	TGTGCCAGCAGCCAATCGGCATTAGAGCTGTTTTTT	CASSQSALELFF
TRBV5-1	-	many	TRBJ2-7	TGCGCCAGCAGCTGGTCTTCTACAACCTACGAGCAGTACTTC	CASSWSSTTYEQYF
TRBV4-2	TRBD1	many	TRBJ2-7	TGTGCCAGCAGCCAAGAGGGACAGGGGTTCCACGAGCAGTACTTC	CASSQEGQGFHEQYF
TRBV28	TRBD1	many	TRBJ2-1	TGTGCCAGCAGGGCGAGGAACAGGGGGATGTACAATGAGCAGTTCTTC	CASRARNRGMYNEQFF
TRBV7-8	TRBD2	once	TRBJ2-1	TGTGCCAGCAGCAGCGGGAGGCCCTCCTACAATGAGCAGTTCTTC	CASSSGRPSYNEQFF
TRBV28	-	-	TRBJ2-1	TGTGCCAGCAGTTTGATAGCCGGCGATGAGCAGTTCTTC	CASSLIAGDEQFF
TRBV18	-	once	TRBJ2-1	TGTGCCAGCTCACCTTTGGCCAGCTCCTACAATGAGCAGTTCTTC	CASSPLASSYNEQFF
TRBV29-1	-	many	TRBJ2-1	TGCAGCTCCTCCGGTGTTGGCGGCAGCAATGAGCAGTTCTTC	CSSSGVGGSNEQFF
TRBV12-3/TRBV12-4	TRBD1	many	TRBJ1-5	TGTGCCAGCAGAGGACAGGAGGGCAATCAGCCCCAGCATTTT	CASRGQEGNQPQHF
TRBV5-1	-	few	TRBJ1-5	TGCGCCAGCAGCTTGGTGGAGGCGGGGCAGCCCCAGCATTTT	CASSLVEAGQPQHF
TRBV7-9	TRBD2	-	TRBJ2-7	TGTGCCAACAGCTTAGGGTTTGGACTAGCGGCTGATTACGAGCAGTACTTC	CANSLGFGLAADYEQYF
TRBV5-1	TRBD2	-	TRBJ2-1	TGCGCCAGCAGCCATAGCGGGAGCCAGTACAATGAGCAGTTCTTC	CASSHSGSQYNEQFF
TRBV12-3/TRBV12-4	-	many	TRBJ2-2	TGTGCCAGCAGTTTAGCCAGAGCCGGGGAGCTGTTTTTT	CASSLARAGELFF
TRBV12-3/TRBV12-4	-	few	TRBJ1-1	TGTGCCAGCAGCTACGTCACCATCAGGGGTACTGAAGCTTTCTTT	CASSYVTIRGTEAFF
TRBV9	TRBD2	-	TRBJ2-2	TGTGCCAGCAGCGTAGGTCTTCGTGGGTCGACTAGCGGTGTTAGCGGGGAGCTGTTTTTT	CASSVGLRGSTSGVSGELFF
TRBV5-1	TRBD2	many	TRBJ2-4	TGCGCCAGCAGCTTGGAGGCTAGCGGGAGTATAGGGGCGAACATTCAGTACTTC	CASSLEASGSIGANIQYF
TRBV18	TRBD1	-	TRBJ1-1	TGTGCCAGCTCACCAAGCGCTCAGGGGGCATCTGAAGCTTTCTTT	CASSPSAQGASEAFF
TRBV5-1	TRBD2	many	TRBJ2-5	TGCGCCAGCAGTTCGGGGGGGAGGGCCCAAGAGACCCAGTACTTC	CASSSGGRAQETQYF
TRBV5-5	-	many	TRBJ1-5	TGTGCCAGCAGCTTGGGTACAGGGTTCGGCAATCAGCCCCAGCATTTT	CASSLGTGFGNQPQHF
TRBV20-1	TRBD2	-	TRBJ2-1	TGCAGTGCCCGGACTAGCGGGATCAATGAGCAGCTCTTC	CSARTSGINEQLF
TRBV20-1	-	-	TRBJ1-1	TGCAGTGCCCAACCCGCAGGGAGAGTAGACACTGAAGCTTTCTTT	CSAQPAGRVDTEAFF
TRBV7-8	-	many	TRBJ2-1	TGTGCCAGCAGCTTTCCGAGAGGGCGACCTGGGAATGAGCAGTTCTTC	CASSFPRGRPGNEQFF
TRBV12-3/TRBV12-4	-	many	TRBJ2-7	TGTGCCAGCTCCTTTTCCACTTCCTACGAGCAGTACTTC	CASSFSTSYEQYF
TRBV6-2/TRBV6-3	-	many	TRBJ1-5	TGTGCCAGCATCCACTCGGGCGGACTAAGCAATCAGCCCCAGCATTTT	CASIHSGGLSNQPQHF
TRBV5-3	-	-	TRBJ1-5	TGTGCCAGAAGTAATGGGGCGGTTAATCAGCCCCAGCATTTT	CARSNGAVNQPQHF
TRBV28	-	few	TRBJ2-2	TGTGCCAGCACCTTAACGAGGCCCCCTCAGAACACCGGGGAGCTGTTTTTT	CASTLTRPPQNTGELFF
TRBV2	TRBD1	many	TRBJ1-6	TGTGCCAGCAGTTCGGGACAGGGTCGATCACCCCTCCACTTT	CASSSGQGRSPLHF
TRBV11-1	TRBD2	-	TRBJ2-1	TGTGCCAGCAGCTTAAGGCGGGGGGTCTACAATGAGCAGTTCTTC	CASSLRRGVYNEQFF
TRBV20-1	TRBD1	-	TRBJ2-1	TGCAGTGCCCAAGAGGGGACAGTGGCCGTCTATGAGCAGTTCTTC	CSAQEGTVAVYEQFF
TRBV19	TRBD2	few	TRBJ2-1	TGTGCCAGTATGAAGCGGGAGTTCTCCAATGAGCAGTTCTTC	CASMKREFSNEQFF
TRBV5-1	TRBD1	many	TRBJ1-6	TGCGCCAGCAGCTTGAACCCGACAGGGTATAATTCACCCCTCCACTTT	CASSLNPTGYNSPLHF
TRBV20-1	-	many	TRBJ1-1	TGCAGTGCTTCCCCATTGGGTAGGGACACTGAAGCTTTCTTT	CSASPLGRDTEAFF
TRBV6-5	-	-	TRBJ2-1	TGTGCCAGCAGTTCCCCGGGGGACTGGATCTACAATGAGCAGTTCTTC	CASSSPGDWIYNEQFF
TRBV7-2	-	many	TRBJ2-3	TGTGCCAGCAGCACCGACAGGGATACGCAGTATTTT	CASSTDRDTQYF
TRBV20-1	TRBD1	many	TRBJ1-1	TGCAGTGCTAGACCCTACAGGGGGCTCAAGAACACTGAAGCTTTCTTT	CSARPYRGLKNTEAFF
TRBV27	-	-	TRBJ2-7	TGTGCCAGCAGTTCGACTTCCAGGGGCTCCCTTGTAGAGCAGTACTTC	CASSSTSRGSLVEQYF
TRBV29-1	TRBD2	many	TRBJ2-5	TGCAGCGTTGTCCGCGGGAGTGAGACCCAGTACTTC	CSVVRGSETQYF
TRBV5-1	-	few	TRBJ1-3	TGCGCCAGCAGCTTGGCGGGGTACGGAAACACCATATATTTT	CASSLAGYGNTIYF
TRBV3-1	TRBD2	few	TRBJ2-1	TGTGCCAGCAGCCAAGATCGGCTAGCGGTTTACAATGAGCAGTTCTTC	CASSQDRLAVYNEQFF
TRBV3-1	-	few	TRBJ2-2	TGTGCCAGCACCCGGAACACCGGGGAGCTGTTTTTT	CASTRNTGELFF
TRBV5-1	-	-	TRBJ2-6	TGCGCCAGCAGCTTGGCCACTGGGGCCAACGTCCTGACTTTC	CASSLATGANVLTF
TRBV9	-	many	TRBJ2-1	TGTGCCAGCAGCGTAGAAACGGGGGAGTACAATGAGCAGTTCTTC	CASSVETGEYNEQFF
TRBV27	-	few	TRBJ1-4	TGTGCCAGCAGCAGACGGGAGGGCGAAAAACTGTTTTTT	CASSRREGEKLFF
TRBV11-2	-	-	TRBJ2-7	TGTGCCAGCAGCTTAGGGGGTTTAGCCTCCGAGCAGTACTTC	CASSLGGLASEQYF
TRBV5-1	TRBD2	-	TRBJ2-3	TGCGCCAGCAGCTTGGAGCAGGCGGGGGGGCCGGGTACGCAGTATTTT	CASSLEQAGGPGTQYF
TRBV10-3	TRBD2	-	TRBJ2-3	TGTGCCATCAGTGAGCCAGAACTAGCGGGAGATGAAGATACGCAGTATTTT	CAISEPELAGDEDTQYF